The rows below give T cell receptor beta chains drawn from one sample of a study of regulatory T cells in long-lasting Graves disease. TCRdb ran MiXCR on the multiplex PCR reads and lists one entry per CDR3 protein. The table has a few hundred thousand distinct CDR3 sequences, 23% seen once. The input for sequencing was peripheral blood mononuclear cells (PBMCs), taken when the disease was refractory, from a patient treated with antithyroid drugs. The receptors originated from a woman aged 40 to 55 with Graves disease. CDR3s include the opening cysteine and the closing phenylalanine or tryptophan. D genes are given only for firm matches. Some rows have no size entry. The others give once, few or many, or a class for an expanded clone.

V gene	D gene	J gene	clone size	CDR3 DNA	CDR3 protein
TRBV29-1	.	TRBJ1-3	.	TGCAGCGTTGAAACGGGGGTTAACACCATATATTTT	CSVETGVNTIYF
TRBV6-5	TRBD2	TRBJ2-7	many	TGTGCCAGCAGTTACCACGGGACTAGCGAGCACGAGCAGTACTTC	CASSYHGTSEHEQYF
TRBV5-5	.	TRBJ1-2	.	TGTGCCAGCAGCTTGGAGACAGGATCTAACTATGGCTACACCTTC	CASSLETGSNYGYTF
TRBV6-2/TRBV6-3	TRBD2	TRBJ2-3	.	TGTGCCAGCAGCGAAATAGCGGGAGCCCTCCCTAGCACAGATACGCAGTATTTT	CASSEIAGALPSTDTQYF
TRBV7-6	.	TRBJ1-6	few	TGTGCCAGCAGCTTATTTGGGACGGAAAATTCACCCCTCCACTTT	CASSLFGTENSPLHF
TRBV12-3/TRBV12-4	.	TRBJ2-1	few	TGTGCCAGCAATAGACAGACCTACAATGAGCAGTTCTTC	CASNRQTYNEQFF
TRBV5-1	TRBD2	TRBJ2-7	few	TGCGCCAGCAGCTTGCGGCTAGCGGGAGGTGAGCAGTACTTC	CASSLRLAGGEQYF
TRBV19	TRBD1	TRBJ1-1	many	TGTGCCAGTAGTTCCCGGGACAGAAGAGCTTTCTTT	CASSSRDRRAFF
TRBV27	.	TRBJ2-7	few	TGTGCCAGCAGCCTCAGGGGCGATGGCTCCTACGAGCAGTACTTC	CASSLRGDGSYEQYF
TRBV12-3/TRBV12-4	.	TRBJ1-1	many	TGTGCCAGCAGTTTTGGACAGAAAAACACTGAAGCTTTCTTT	CASSFGQKNTEAFF
TRBV20-1	.	TRBJ2-7	few	TGCAGTGCTAGCGGGAGCCCCTCCTACGAGCAGTACTTC	CSASGSPSYEQYF
TRBV2	TRBD2	TRBJ2-2	many	TGTGCCAGCAGTGTAGTAGCGGGAGGCTCCGGGGAGCTGTTTTTT	CASSVVAGGSGELFF
TRBV27	.	TRBJ2-3	.	TGTGCCAGCAGTCCAACACCTGGGTTCGCAGATACGCAGTATTTT	CASSPTPGFADTQYF
TRBV20-1	.	TRBJ1-1	many	TGCAGTGCTAGAAGGGCAGGGAGGGGGACTGAAGCTTTCTTT	CSARRAGRGTEAFF
TRBV28	TRBD1	TRBJ2-5	many	TGTGCCAGCAGTCCGACAGAATGGACAGGGGGCTTTGTTGAGACCCAGTACTTC	CASSPTEWTGGFVETQYF
TRBV19	TRBD1	TRBJ2-5	many	TGTGCCAGTAGTAAAAAAATACCGGGACAGGGGGCAGGGGAGACCCAGTACTTC	CASSKKIPGQGAGETQYF
TRBV2	.	TRBJ1-1	many	TGTGCCAGCACCATTGCGGGGGGGAACACTGAAGCTTTCTTT	CASTIAGGNTEAFF
TRBV5-1	TRBD1	TRBJ2-7	few	TGCGCCAGCAGCCGCATCCGCCTGGGACAGGGGGTTTACGAGCAGTATTTC	CASSRIRLGQGVYEQYF
TRBV12-3/TRBV12-4	.	TRBJ2-2	few	TGTGCCAACTTAGACAGAGACACCGGGGAGCTGTTTTTT	CANLDRDTGELFF
TRBV30	.	TRBJ2-5	many	TGTGCCTGGAGTGTACGAGGGATCGAGACCCAGTACTTC	CAWSVRGIETQYF
TRBV20-1	.	TRBJ2-7	many	TGCAGTGCTAGCGGGAGCTACGAGCAGTACTTC	CSASGSYEQYF
TRBV19	.	TRBJ1-5	.	TGTGCCACTCGAAAGGGTAGCAATCAGCCCCAGCATTTT	CATRKGSNQPQHF
TRBV6-1	TRBD1	TRBJ2-5	many	TGTGCCAGCAGAAAGACAGGGGGAAGCCAAGAGACCCAGTACTTC	CASRKTGGSQETQYF
TRBV19	.	TRBJ1-3	.	TGTGCCAGTAGTACCGGGACAATGGGCTCTGGAAACACCATATATTTT	CASSTGTMGSGNTIYF
TRBV10-3	.	TRBJ2-3	.	TGTGCCAGCAGTGCCAACCGGGGCAGCACAGATACGCAGTATTTT	CASSANRGSTDTQYF
TRBV19	TRBD1	TRBJ1-2	few	TGTGCCAGTAGACCCCCGACAGGGAACTATGGCTACACCTTC	CASRPPTGNYGYTF